The 27 T cell receptor beta chains presented below share a single source sample, sequenced in a study of cytomegalovirus exposure and HLA in healthy donors. Assay used: immunoSEQ multiplex PCR; TCRdb lists only in-frame clones, some missing. The sample lists 150,000 to 200,000 clones; roughly 84% were seen once. The sequenced sample was PBMCs. The origin of the receptors is a man under 40 in good health and CMV-seropositive.

This clone was seen a handful of times. The chain carries TRBV18 and TRBJ1-6; D unresolved. CDR3 size: 17 residues. Germline CDR1 KGHSH, CDR2 LQKENI. Trimming stripped 0 bases from V and 0 bases from J, with 9 bases between. The CDR3 DNA is TGTGCCAGCTCACCACCGAGGCAGAGCTCCTATAATTCACCCCTCCACTTT. Amino acids: CASSPPRQSSYNSPLHF.

The V call is TRBV30, the J call TRBJ2-3; no clear D gene. In germline, CDR1 is GTSNPN, CDR2 SVGIG (reference sequence). The CDR3 runs 12 residues. Trimming removed 3 bases from V and 6 bases from J, with 10 bases in between. The CDR3 DNA reads TGTGCCTGGAGCCCCCCGGAGGATACGCAGTATTTT. The encoded protein is CAWSPPEDTQYF.

This clone was seen a single time. The chain combines TRBV7-8 with TRBJ2-3, with 8 bases identical to TRBD2. This CDR3 contains 16 residues. Per the germline V gene, CDR1 is SGHVS and CDR2 is FQNEAQ. Trimming removed 5 bases from V and 1 base from J; junction bases left unmatched: 8. In DNA form, the CDR3 reads TGTGCCAGCAGCCCCTACCCAGCGGGGGGCACAGATACGCAGTATTTT. Translated, it gives CASSPYPAGGTDTQYF.

The genes are TRBV28 and TRBJ2-7; 7 nucleotides agree with TRBD1. The CDR3 has 12 amino acids. Germline values: CDR1 MDHEN, CDR2 SYDVKM. Unmatched junction bases numbered 9, after V lost 4 bases and J lost 12 bases. CDR3 amino acids: CASSSDREWLYF. In nucleotides, the CDR3 is TGTGCCAGCAGTTCAGACAGGGAGTGGCTGTACTTC.

V usage is TRBV28 and J usage is TRBJ1-2; 7 bases line up with TRBD1. Per the germline V gene, CDR1 is MDHEN and CDR2 is SYDVKM. V lost 3 bases, J lost 5 bases, and 3 bases stayed unmatched. The CDR3 runs to 13 residues. CDR3 in amino acids: CASSLHRGYGYTF. For the CDR3, the DNA is TGTGCCAGCAGTTTGCACAGGGGTTATGGCTACACCTTC.

The gene calls are TRBV6-5 and TRBJ1-6, with D tentatively TRBD1 (6 bases). The CDR3 length is 14 residues. V lost 2 bases, J lost 6 bases, and 8 bases lay in between. From germline, CDR1 is MNHEY and CDR2 SVGAGI. The CDR3 reads CASSYGQINSPLHF. CDR3 nucleotides: TGTGCCAGCAGTTACGGACAGATTAATTCACCCCTCCACTTT.

This clone was seen more than once but under ten times. This sequence joins TRBV10-2 and TRBJ1-1; the D is unclear. The CDR3 is made up of 12 amino acids. V lost 7 bases to trimming and J lost 0 bases, with 6 bases between them. The V gene's germline CDR1 is WSHSY and CDR2 SAAADI. The CDR3: CASNFMNTEAFF. The CDR3 nucleotides read TGCGCCAGCAACTTCATGAACACTGAAGCTTTCTTT.

The chain combines TRBV25-1 with TRBJ2-3; 9 nucleotides agree with TRBD1. Germline values: CDR1 MGHDK, CDR2 SYGVNS. The ends lost 6 bases at V and 0 bases at J; junction bases unmatched: 4. This CDR3 spans 15 amino acids. CDR3 DNA sequence: TGTGCCAGCAGGCCGGGGACAGGGAGCACAGATACGCAGTATTTT. It encodes CASRPGTGSTDTQYF.

The chain couples TRBV23-1 to TRBJ2-5; 15 nucleotides line up with TRBD2. Being an ORF, TRBV23-1 has a function that is uncertain. V shed 0 bases, J shed 5 bases, and the junction held 7 bases outside the gene matches. The CDR3 extends over 18 amino acids. The CDR3 bases are TGCGCCAGCAGTCAATCGAGGACTAGCGGGGGGGTAAGGGAGACCCAGTACTTC. It yields the protein CASSQSRTSGGVRETQYF.

The chain recombines TRBV7-9 with TRBJ2-1, with D perhaps matching TRBD2 (6 bases). Germline assignment: CDR1 SEHNR and CDR2 FQNEAQ (reference sequence). The CDR3 runs 16 residues. The germline V and J ends were trimmed by 8 bases and 1 base, with 18 bases remaining between them. The CDR3 coding sequence is TGTGCCAGCCACCCCCGGGAGACCCCTTCCTACAATGAGCAGTTCTTC. This gives the protein CASHPRETPSYNEQFF.

The CDR3 region has the DNA TGTGCCAGCCTCAATACAAGCTCCTACAATGAGCAGTTCTTC. Translating gives CASLNTSSYNEQFF. V and J are TRBV6-6 and TRBJ2-1; D is unclear. V lost 8 bases, J lost 0 bases, and 11 bases lay in between. Germline loops: CDR1 MNHNY, CDR2 SVGAGI (reference sequence). The CDR3 sequence is 14 residues long.

The chain employs TRBV7-9 and TRBJ1-2, with D tentatively TRBD1 (5 bases). With 3 bases removed from V and 8 bases from J, the gap between germline ends came to 16 bases. This CDR3 region has 14 residues. The germline V gene has CDR1 SEHNR and CDR2 FQNEAQ (reference sequence). CDR3: CASSFGQGREGYTF. DNA for the CDR3: TGTGCCAGCAGCTTCGGGCAGGGCCGGGAGGGCTACACCTTC.

This chain links TRBV4-1 with TRBJ2-6, with 9 bases identical to TRBD2. The CDR3 is made up of 18 amino acids. Germline loops: CDR1 MGHRA, CDR2 YSYEKL. With 1 base clipped from V and 3 bases from J, the junction kept 7 bases outside the gene matches. CDR3 loop: CASSQGPLAGNGANVLTF. The CDR3, as DNA: TGCGCCAGCAGCCAAGGCCCTCTAGCGGGAAATGGGGCCAACGTCCTGACTTTC.

The CDR3 sequence: CASRRGAADTQYF. The CDR3 bases are TGTGCCAGCAGGCGGGGGGCTGCGGATACGCAGTATTTT. This rearrangement joins TRBV6-5 to TRBJ2-3; 8 positions agree with TRBD2. Germline lookup yields CDR1 MNHEY and CDR2 SVGAGI. This CDR3 has 13 amino acids. V was clipped by 6 bases and J by 6 bases; unmatched bases: 5.

The V call is TRBV2, the J call TRBJ2-2; D might be TRBD2 (6 bases). V lost 2 bases to trimming and J lost 3 bases, with 13 bases between them. Germline CDR1 SNHLY, CDR2 FYNNEI. The CDR3 covers 16 residues. The CDR3 bases are TGTGCCAGCAGTGAATGGGGCGGGATAGACACCGGGGAGCTGTTTTTT. This gives the protein CASSEWGGIDTGELFF.

J is TRBJ2-1 and V is TRBV7-7; 10 nucleotides align to TRBD2. Per germline, CDR1 SSHAT and CDR2 FNYEAQ (reference sequence). Trimming at V came to 3 bases and at J to 3 bases, leaving 8 bases not matched to a gene. This CDR3 is built from 17 residues. CDR3 in DNA: TGTGCCAGCAGCTTCGCCAGCGGGGGGGCCTGCTACAATGAGCAGTTCTTC. Its protein is CASSFASGGACYNEQFF.

The rearrangement joins TRBV4-3 to TRBJ1-2; no firm D call. Per germline, CDR1 LGHNA and CDR2 YSLEER. V was clipped by 0 bases and J by 2 bases, with 4 bases between them. CDR3 size: 13 residues. The CDR3 loop is CASSQDGNYGYTF. As DNA, the CDR3 is TGCGCCAGCAGCCAAGACGGGAACTATGGCTACACCTTC.

The chain couples TRBV4-1 to TRBJ1-4; the match to TRBD1 covers 12 bases. Germline CDR1 MGHRA, CDR2 YSYEKL. Trimming took 4 bases from V and 1 from J; bases not matched to a gene: 10. The CDR3 is 19 residues long. The CDR3 region is CASSLTWDRGPGTNEKLFF. The CDR3, as DNA: TGCGCCAGCAGCCTAACGTGGGACAGGGGGCCAGGAACTAATGAAAAACTGTTTTTT.

The V and J genes are TRBV5-1 and TRBJ2-2, with 8 bases identical to TRBD1. Germline loops: CDR1 SGHRS, CDR2 YFSETQ. The V segment lost 3 bases and the J segment 7 bases; nucleotides outside the gene matches: 14. CDR3 length: 17 residues. In nucleotides, the CDR3 is TGCGCCAGCAGCTGGGGGCCCGACAGGGGCGGAGGCGGGGAGCTGTTTTTT. It specifies CASSWGPDRGGGGELFF.

V usage is TRBV5-6 and J usage is TRBJ2-1, with D maybe TRBD2 (5 bases). This CDR3 has 16 residues. CDR1 and CDR2 (germline): SGHDT, YYEEEE. Between the trimmed V and J ends, which lost 6 bases and 1 base, there was a span of 17 bases. The CDR3, as DNA: TGTGCCAGCACCCCTCTGGACTTCCCATCCTACAATGAGCAGTTCTTC. This gives the protein CASTPLDFPSYNEQFF.

The chain joins TRBV5-8 to TRBJ2-1; D perhaps matches TRBD1 (6 bases). Germline loops: CDR1 SGHTS, CDR2 YDEGEE. This CDR3 has 15 residues. The ends were cut back, 4 bases at V and 0 bases at J, with 11 bases in the middle. Written as DNA, the CDR3 is TGTGCCAGCAGCCACGGACAGACCTCCTACAATGAGCAGTTCTTC. Residues: CASSHGQTSYNEQFF.

This clone was seen a few times. J is TRBJ1-3 and V is TRBV5-1; D may be TRBD1 (6 bases). CDR1 SGHRS and CDR2 YFSETQ come from the germline V gene. With 4 bases removed from V and 2 bases from J, the gap between germline ends came to 10 bases. This CDR3 is 14 amino acids long. This chain's CDR3 is CASSQQGTGNTIYF. The DNA for the CDR3 is TGCGCCAGCAGCCAACAGGGAACTGGAAACACCATATATTTT.

The chain carries TRBV18 and TRBJ2-7; 8 nucleotides agree with TRBD1. The V gene end was trimmed by 3 bases and the J gene end by 3 bases; junction bases not matched to a gene: 4. Looked up from germline, CDR1 is KGHSH and CDR2 is LQKENI. This CDR3 has 14 amino acids. The DNA of the CDR3 is TGTGCCAGCTCACCGGGGACAGGCCACTACGAGCAGTACTTC. Translating it yields CASSPGTGHYEQYF.

This clone has just a few counts. The DNA for the CDR3 is TGTGCCTGGAGGGGGCGGTTCCCGAACACTGAAGCTTTCTTT. It codes for CAWRGRFPNTEAFF. The chain couples TRBV30 to TRBJ1-1; TRBD1 is a possible D gene (5 bases). Deletions cut 3 bases from V and 1 base from J, with 12 bases between. The CDR3 sequence is 14 residues long. The germline gives CDR1 GTSNPN, CDR2 SVGIG (reference sequence).

The chain employs TRBV7-3 and TRBJ2-5; 10 bases map to TRBD1. This CDR3 is 13 amino acids long. V dropped 5 bases and J dropped 7; count of bases not matched to a gene: 4. The germline V gene has CDR1 SGHTA and CDR2 FQGTGA. In DNA form, the CDR3 reads TGTGCCAGCAGCAAGACAGGGGGCGGGACCCAGTACTTC. This translates into CASSKTGGGTQYF.

The table lists this clone with a count of one. This chain connects TRBV5-8 to TRBJ1-4, with D tentatively TRBD1 (6 bases). Trimming shortened V by 0 bases and J by 7 bases, and 13 bases separated the two germline ends. The germline V gene has CDR1 SGHTS and CDR2 YDEGEE. The CDR3 contains 15 residues. Written as DNA, the CDR3 is TGTGCCAGCAGCTTGGGTTCAGGGGAAGGTGAAAAACTGTTTTTT. This translates into CASSLGSGEGEKLFF.

This clone occurred once. The V call is TRBV6-5, the J call TRBJ2-2; D perhaps matches TRBD1 (6 bases). V lost 9 bases, J lost 7 bases, and 18 bases lay in between. CDR1 and CDR2 from the germline V gene are MNHEY and SVGAGI. This CDR3 has 14 amino acids. The CDR3 nucleotides read TGTGCCAGTAACCGGGACACCACTGACGGGGAGCTGTTTTTT. It is translated as CASNRDTTDGELFF.